This T cell receptor (beta chain) appears in the sequencing data of a study of T-cell memory formation after mild COVID-19. Via MiXCR, TCRdb re-called the 5' RACE reads, giving one row per CDR3 protein. Of about 260,000 distinct CDR3 sequences listed, roughly 8.2% were seen once; the top ten hold around a fifth. Trimming pared 5 bases from V and 7 bases from J, leaving 8 bases between. This CDR3 region has 12 residues. The germline V gene encodes CDR1 SGHTA and CDR2 FQGNSA. The sequencing sample was made of PBMCs or a T cell subset sorted from them (not recorded which). This receptor was taken from a man younger than 35 who had mild COVID-19 (a few samples of this study predate the infection). Cell type and time point are not known. The V gene is TRBV7-2, the J gene TRBJ2-2; D is possibly TRBD1 (5 bases). The CDR3 sequence is CASSGHGGELFF. The DNA for the CDR3 is TGTGCCAGCAGCGGACATGGCGGGGAGCTGTTTTTT.